This is a list of T cell receptor beta chains from one sample in a study of human thymus T cells. The protocol was immunoSEQ multiplex PCR, while the TCRdb copy is restricted to in-frame clones and leaves out a portion. Here the sample spans 78,000 or so clones, just over 95% being singletons. The material sequenced was thymus tissue. These receptors all stem from a boy under two years old with a congenital heart defect but otherwise immunologically healthy. Both conserved end residues are part of each CDR3.

V gene: TRBV6-5; CDR3 protein: CASSTGQGTDTQYF
V gene: TRBV4-2; CDR3 protein: CASSPPPTSGGSYEQYF
V gene: TRBV25-1; CDR3 protein: CASSSGQGVYGQYF
V gene: TRBV6-5; CDR3 protein: CASTPKGQAYNEQFF
V gene: TRBV19; CDR3 protein: CASSLMGRGRNTLNTEAFF
V gene: TRBV14; CDR3 protein: CASSQGRASTGELFF
V gene: TRBV10-2; CDR3 protein: CASSTLTSGPQFF
V gene: TRBV7-2; CDR3 protein: CASSPPYGGGYNEQFF
V gene: TRBV4-3; CDR3 protein: CASSQERTGRITEAFF
V gene: TRBV29-1; CDR3 protein: CSVREEAGQGYTF
V gene: TRBV2; CDR3 protein: CASSEATNQTGNYGYTF
V gene: TRBV29-1; CDR3 protein: CSVGGVGSYNEQFF
V gene: TRBV19; CDR3 protein: CASSILRGQTESNYGYTF
V gene: TRBV28; CDR3 protein: CASSYPRRGIYF
V gene: TRBV29-1; CDR3 protein: CSVETLAGIETQYF
V gene: TRBV4-1; CDR3 protein: CASSQVGGRTEAFF
V gene: TRBV29-1; CDR3 protein: CSVGTAPSYNEQFF
V gene: TRBV5-1; CDR3 protein: CASSLGQDTQYF
V gene: TRBV11-3; CDR3 protein: CASSFEGIDGYTF
V gene: TRBV7-2; CDR3 protein: CASSPLARSSYEQYF
V gene: TRBV5-8; CDR3 protein: CASSWRGRGRQETQYF
V gene: TRBV7-9; CDR3 protein: CASSLGGDGYSPLHF
V gene: TRBV13; CDR3 protein: CASSLKSPGEQYF
V gene: TRBV28; CDR3 protein: CASSCAPGLAVTGELFF
V gene: TRBV14; CDR3 protein: CASSQEVSMERDTDTQYF
V gene: TRBV5-5; CDR3 protein: CASSLGQRTPLHF
V gene: TRBV6-1; CDR3 protein: CASSEKETGPSEAFF
V gene: TRBV4-3; CDR3 protein: CASSQGPFGLYGYTF